One sample yielded the 16 T cell receptor beta chains listed below, sequenced in a study of shared clonotypes between healthy human individuals (dated by TCRdb to 2018 to 2020). CD8 naive samples consisted of CD45RO-negative cells that were positively selected for CCR7, yielding a CD45RA+CCR7+ population without TemRA cells. Receptor libraries were prepared by the immunoSEQ multiplex PCR assay. TCRdb stores this immuneACCESS table with in-frame sequences only. Part of the clones is absent; in the studies checked, under half of the shortfall reflects unresolved V genes, and no reason is known for the rest. Here the sample has about 2.1 million clones; 85% to 95% occur a single time. More than 1.5% of the sample is held by the ten biggest clonotypes. Sequenced material: naive CD8+ T cells from PBMCs. What the cell subset or site label conveys for this sample: CD45RA+CCR7+. These receptors all stem from a man between 18 and 29 years old in good health. Some clones in this sample may be carry-over from other donors' samples.

This sequence joins TRBV5-6 and TRBJ2-7, with 7 bases matching TRBD1. V dropped 2 bases and J dropped 3; count of bases not matched to a gene: 5. Germline V CDR1 and CDR2: SGHDT, YYEEEE. This CDR3 has 14 amino acids. The CDR3 loop is CASSFWDRNYEQYF. The CDR3 bases are TGTGCCAGCAGCTTCTGGGACAGAAACTACGAGCAGTACTTC.

This chain links TRBV9 with TRBJ2-7; 9 bases align to TRBD2. The CDR3 has 14 amino acids. Germline V lookup: CDR1 SGDLS, CDR2 YYNGEE. Trimming removed 0 bases from V and 5 bases from J; junction bases left unmatched: 3. CDR3 nucleotide sequence: TGTGCCAGCAGCGTAGAAGGGACTAGCCACGAGCAGTACTTC. This encodes CASSVEGTSHEQYF.

V and J are TRBV28 and TRBJ2-5; maybe TRBD1 (6 bases). CDR1 is MDHEN and CDR2 is SYDVKM in the germline V gene. The CDR3 totals 14 residues. Trimming removed 3 bases from V and 7 bases from J, with 15 bases in between. Here the CDR3 reads CASSFPGAHATQYF. DNA of the CDR3: TGTGCCAGCAGTTTCCCAGGGGCCCACGCGACCCAGTACTTC.

The V and J genes are TRBV4-2 and TRBJ1-2; D unresolved. CDR1 and CDR2 (germline): LGHNA, YNFKEQ. The CDR3 is 15 residues long. V shed 0 bases and J shed 4 bases, with 12 bases lying between them. The chain's CDR3 is CASSQDRNSLYGYTF. The CDR3 DNA reads TGTGCCAGCAGCCAAGACCGGAACAGCCTCTATGGCTACACCTTC.

The chain recombines TRBV6-6 with TRBJ2-1; D is possibly TRBD2 (6 bases). The V gene's germline CDR1 is MNHNY and CDR2 SVGAGI (reference sequence). V lost 7 bases to trimming and J lost 4 bases, with 14 bases between them. The length of the CDR3 is 14 residues. The CDR3 reads CASTPGVGYNEQFF. DNA of the CDR3: TGTGCCAGCACCCCGGGGGTGGGATACAATGAGCAGTTCTTC.

This chain connects TRBV4-1 to TRBJ2-5; TRBD1 agrees at 9 bases. The end of the DNA fits TRBJ2-7 better, so the J call may be wrong. The CDR3 is made up of 16 amino acids. Germline lookup yields CDR1 MGHRA and CDR2 YSYEKL. The DNA of the CDR3 is TGCGCCAGCAGCCCCCCACCGGGACAGGGCTCCTACGAGCAGTACTTC. This codes for CASSPPPGQGSYEQYF.

The J gene is TRBJ2-7, the V gene TRBV27; tentatively, D is TRBD1 (6 bases). Per the germline V gene, CDR1 is MNHEY and CDR2 is SMNVEV (reference sequence). The CDR3 covers 14 residues. Trimming pared 2 bases from V and 6 bases from J, leaving 14 bases between. The CDR3 is CASSLGGFNLEQYF. The CDR3 nucleotides are TGTGCCAGCAGTTTAGGGGGCTTCAATCTCGAGCAGTACTTC.

In the case of this clone: Compared with germline, one end of the junction differs, possibly owing to a read error. The V call is TRBV5-6, the J call TRBJ2-1; 7 nucleotides match TRBD1. Per germline, CDR1 SGHDT and CDR2 YYEEEE. The CDR3 runs 14 residues. CDR3 amino acids: CASSLVRDSNQQFF. CDR3 DNA: TGTGCCAGCAGCTTGGTCCGGGACAGCAATCAGCAGTTCTTC. The complete variable domain, with remaining parts taken from reference TRBV5-6 and TRBJ2-1, reads DAGVTQSPTHLIKTRGQQVTLRCSPKSGHDTVSWYQQALGQGPQFIFQYYEEEERQRGNFPDRFSGHQFPNYSSELNVNALLLGDSALYLCASSLVRDSNQQFFGPGTRLTVL.

The CDR3 sequence is CAISDARGLLTEAFF. CDR3 coding DNA: TGTGCCATCAGTGATGCCAGGGGGCTTCTCACTGAAGCTTTCTTT. The rearrangement uses TRBV10-3 and TRBJ1-1; 8 positions match TRBD1. The CDR3 sequence is 15 residues long. J was trimmed by 4 bases and V by 3 bases; bases with no gene match: 7. Germline-derived CDR1 and CDR2 are ENHRY and SYGVKD.

This chain joins TRBV6-5 and TRBJ1-5; D remains ambiguous. The ends were cut back, 2 bases at V and 4 bases at J, with 3 bases in the middle. Germline CDR1 reads MNHEY; CDR2 reads SVGAGI. This CDR3 has 12 amino acids. The CDR3, as DNA: TGTGCCAGCAGTTACGCGAATCAGCCCCAGCATTTT. It translates to CASSYANQPQHF.

J is TRBJ2-2 and V is TRBV15; 9 nucleotides align to TRBD2. The length of the CDR3 is 14 residues. J lost 3 bases, V lost 7 bases, and 3 bases had no gene match. Germline assignment: CDR1 LNHNV and CDR2 YYDKDF (reference sequence). The CDR3 is CATMGLADTGELFF. The CDR3 nucleotides read TGTGCCACCATGGGACTAGCTGACACCGGGGAGCTGTTTTTT.

The CDR3 sequence: CASSLIESDTQYF. The CDR3 DNA follows: TGTGCCAGCAGCTTGATAGAGTCAGATACGCAGTATTTT. The genes are TRBV11-2 and TRBJ2-3, with D hard to call. The V gene lost 3 bases and the J gene lost 4 bases, with 8 bases spanning the gap. The germline gives CDR1 SGHAT, CDR2 FQNNGV. The CDR3 contains 13 residues.

This clone showed up just once. The chain combines TRBV11-1 with TRBJ2-7; no firm D call. Germline CDR1 reads SGHAT; CDR2 reads FQDESV (reference sequence). Trimming removed 1 base at V and 3 bases at J, with 10 bases between. The CDR3 covers 14 residues. CDR3 protein: CASSLGVGLYEQYF. For the CDR3, the DNA is TGTGCCAGCAGCTTAGGCGTCGGGCTCTACGAGCAGTACTTC.

A note on this clone: Other DNA sequences in this sample translate to the same CDR3. The V and J genes are TRBV9 and TRBJ2-1; D is unresolved. From germline, CDR1 is SGDLS and CDR2 YYNGEE. The length of the CDR3 is 12 residues. Trimming left V 2 bases short and J 6 bases short, with 6 bases between. CDR3 nucleotides: TGTGCCAGCAGCGTCGAAGGCAATGAGCAGTTCTTC. As protein: CASSVEGNEQFF.

The chain joins TRBV7-9 to TRBJ2-2; D unresolved. V was cut by 1 base and J by 0 bases, with 9 bases left in between. The V gene's germline CDR1 is SEHNR and CDR2 FQNEAQ (reference sequence). The CDR3 consists of 16 residues. CDR3 amino acids: CASSLGAPPNTGELFF. CDR3 DNA: TGTGCCAGCAGCTTAGGTGCACCCCCGAACACCGGGGAGCTGTTTTTT. The whole variable domain, remainder taken from reference TRBV7-9 and TRBJ2-2, is DTGVSQNPRHKITKRGQNVTFRCDPISEHNRLYWYRQTLGQGPEFLTYFQNEAQLEKSRLLSDRFSAERPKGSFSTLEIQRTEQGDSAMYLCASSLGAPPNTGELFFGEGSRLTVL.

The chain combines TRBV15 with TRBJ1-4; D is undetermined. The CDR3 sequence is 15 residues long. CDR1 is LNHNV and CDR2 is YYDKDF in the germline V gene (reference sequence). V lost 5 bases and J 4 bases, leaving 14 bases between the germline ends. For the CDR3, the DNA is TGTGCCACCAGCTCCAAGACGGTGGGTAATGAAAAACTGTTTTTT. This encodes CATSSKTVGNEKLFF.